These 25 T cell receptor beta chains were sequenced from one sample in a study of low-dose radiotherapy and immunotherapy resistance in tumors. Time point defined: after trial treatment. The treatment denotes: LDRT plus nivolumab, ipilimumab, low-dose cyclophosphamide and aspirin (RACIN trial). Both TCRalpha and TCRbeta chains were reverse transcribed with V-gene-specific primers. With a constant-region primer and a V-primer adapter, TCRs were subjected to 15 to 25 PCR cycles of amplification. TCRdb fed the reads into MiXCR, producing one record per CDR3 protein. The data show about 91,000 distinct CDR3 sequences, around 20% seen once. This specimen was PBMCs, taken after low-dose radiotherapy plus immunotherapy. The receptor source for this set is a female donor with ovarian cancer.

This clonotype was seen ten or more times. The gene calls are TRBV5-1 and TRBJ2-7; 10 bases line up with TRBD2. Germline CDR1 and CDR2: SGHRS and YFSETQ. V lost 1 base, J lost 6 bases, and 7 bases stayed unmatched. The CDR3 is made up of 15 amino acids. CDR3 loop: CASSLTTSGEAEQYF. In nucleotides, the CDR3 is TGCGCCAGCAGCTTGACCACTAGCGGGGAGGCCGAGCAGTACTTC.

CDR3 DNA sequence: TGTGCCAGCAGTCCCAGGGACTATGGCTACACCTTC. It codes for CASSPRDYGYTF. This rearrangement joins TRBV9 to TRBJ1-2; weak D call: TRBD1 (5 bases). The CDR3 is 12 residues long. Germline V gene data show CDR1 as SGDLS and CDR2 as YYNGEE. With 5 bases removed from V and 3 bases from J, the gap between germline ends came to 8 bases.

The sample holds one count of this clonotype. Germline and junction disagree at one end, which may indicate a read error. The CDR3 region is CASSLGDSSTNYDYTF. The CDR3 DNA follows: TGCGCCAGCAGCTTGGGGGACAGTTCTACTAACTATGACTACACCTTC. The chain is built from TRBV5-1 and TRBJ1-2; 7 bases are a match to TRBD1. Germline CDR1 SGHRS, CDR2 YFSETQ. The CDR3 consists of 16 residues.

The chain uses TRBV29-1 and TRBJ1-1; TRBD1 matches 7 bases. The CDR3 is 14 amino acids. Germline V CDR1 and CDR2: SQVTM, ANQGSEA. Losses at the gene ends were 7 bases for V and 4 bases for J; bases not matched to a gene: 12. Here the CDR3 reads CSAGGGGFSTEAFF. CDR3 nucleotide sequence: TGCAGCGCCGGGGGAGGGGGCTTTAGCACTGAAGCTTTCTTT. The full variable domain, completed using reference TRBV29-1 and TRBJ1-1, is SAVISQKPSRDICQRGTSLTIQCQVDSQVTMMFWYRQQPGQSLTLIATANQGSEATYESGFVIDKFPISRPNLTFSTLTVSNMSPEDSSIYLCSAGGGGFSTEAFFGQGTRLTVV.

Ten or more counts support this clonotype. The V gene is TRBV28, the J gene TRBJ2-5; D may be TRBD2 (6 bases). The CDR3 is 14 amino acids. V was clipped by 10 bases and J by 3 bases, with 18 bases between them. In germline, CDR1 is MDHEN, CDR2 SYDVKM. The CDR3 here is CATRSGGWEETQYF. In DNA form, the CDR3 reads TGTGCCACACGCAGTGGGGGGTGGGAAGAGACCCAGTACTTC.

This clonotype showed up many times. The chain has TRBV11-2 and TRBJ2-1, with 8 positions matching TRBD1. Germline V CDR1 and CDR2: SGHAT, FQNNGV. With V trimmed by 5 bases and J by 2 bases, 8 bases remained unmatched. The CDR3 contains 16 residues. CDR3: CASSLGTGGAYNEQFF. CDR3 bases: TGTGCCAGCAGCCTGGGGACAGGAGGGGCCTACAATGAGCAGTTCTTC.

This clonotype was observed at least ten times. The gene calls are TRBV7-9 and TRBJ2-7; weak D call: TRBD2 (6 bases). The CDR3 sequence is 15 residues long. The V and J ends lost 1 base and 0 bases respectively, with 10 bases between them. The germline CDR1 and CDR2 sequences are SEHNR and FQNEAQ (reference sequence). The CDR3 region is CASSLGAGISYEQYF. The CDR3 bases are TGTGCCAGCAGCTTAGGGGCGGGAATCTCCTACGAGCAGTACTTC.

In this sample, this clonotype turned up many times. The V call is TRBV6-2 or TRBV6-3, the J call TRBJ2-6, with D unresolved. V was cut by 2 bases and J by 3 bases, with 20 bases left in between. The CDR3 spans 19 residues. In germline, CDR1 is MNHEY, CDR2 SVGEGT. The CDR3 bases are TGTGCCAGCAGTTACCAACTATTACCTACGACAATTGGGGCCAACGTCCTGACTTTC. Translation: CASSYQLLPTTIGANVLTF.

This clonotype was detected many times. This sequence joins TRBV19 and TRBJ2-7; unclear D gene. Trimming removed 5 bases at V and 5 bases at J, with 22 bases between. Looked up from germline, CDR1 is LNHDA and CDR2 is SQIVND (reference sequence). The CDR3 is made up of 16 amino acids. CDR3 residues: CASSADGRLARNEQYF. The CDR3 DNA is TGTGCCAGTAGTGCCGACGGCCGACTCGCGAGGAACGAGCAGTACTTC.

There are a few counts of this clonotype. The rearrangement joins TRBV5-4 to TRBJ1-2, with D maybe TRBD1 (6 bases). The germline V gene has CDR1 SGHNT and CDR2 YYREEE (reference sequence). Trimming pared 0 bases from V and 6 bases from J, leaving 12 bases between. The CDR3 totals 14 residues. The CDR3 region has the DNA TGTGCCAGCAGCTTGGCCAGGGGCACGGATGGCTACACCTTC. This codes for CASSLARGTDGYTF.

At least ten counts were recorded for this clonotype. The CDR3: CASSYLARGGPETQYF. The CDR3 nucleotides read TGTGCCAGCAGTTACCTCGCGAGGGGGGGCCCAGAGACCCAGTACTTC. This rearrangement joins TRBV6-2 or TRBV6-3 to TRBJ2-5, with D perhaps matching TRBD2 (7 bases). V was clipped by 2 bases and J by 4 bases, with 17 bases between them. Germline V gene data show CDR1 as MNHEY and CDR2 as SVGEGT. The length of the CDR3 is 16 residues.

The rearrangement links TRBV12-3 or TRBV12-4 to TRBJ2-2, with D tentatively TRBD2 (6 bases). V lost 5 bases and J 7 bases, leaving 14 bases between the germline ends. CDR3 length: 14 residues. Here the CDR3 DNA reads TGTGCCAGCAGTCCCGACGGAGGGATCGGGGAGCTGTTTTTT. Its translation: CASSPDGGIGELFF.

In this sample, this clonotype turned up many times. The chain links TRBV5-5 to TRBJ2-3; D is perhaps TRBD2 (5 bases). CDR1 and CDR2 (germline): SGHKS, YYEKEE (reference sequence). The CDR3 has 17 residues. Deletions cut 5 bases from V and 0 bases from J, with 19 bases between. The CDR3 DNA reads TGTGCCAGCAGATGGAAATTCGGGGAAACTAGCACAGATACGCAGTATTTT. Translated: CASRWKFGETSTDTQYF. Full variable domain (missing parts from reference TRBV5-5 and TRBJ2-3): DAGVTQSPTHLIKTRGQQVTLRCSPISGHKSVSWYQQVLGQGPQFIFQYYEKEERGRGNFPDRFSARQFPNYSSELNVNALLLGDSALYLCASRWKFGETSTDTQYFGPGTRLTVL.

This clonotype appeared many times. The V call is TRBV9, the J call TRBJ2-7, with 11 bases that match TRBD2. Germline values: CDR1 SGDLS, CDR2 YYNGEE. This CDR3 spans 14 amino acids. V lost 4 bases and J lost 2; bases outside the gene matches: 2. CDR3 DNA: TGTGCCAGCAGCACTAGCGGGAGCCCCTACGAGCAGTACTTC. Its protein product is CASSTSGSPYEQYF.

The rearrangement links TRBV4-2 to TRBJ2-7; TRBD1 matches 7 bases. CDR3 length equals 15 residues. Trimming took 3 bases from V and 2 from J; bases not matched to a gene: 7. In germline, CDR1 is LGHNA, CDR2 YNFKEQ. The CDR3, as DNA: TGTGCCAGCAGCCAGGGAAGACAGGGACCCTACGAGCAGTACTTC. Translation: CASSQGRQGPYEQYF.

This chain links TRBV24-1 with TRBJ2-1; D could derive from TRBD1 or TRBD2 (6 bases each). The CDR3 loop spans 16 amino acids. Trimming shortened V by 1 base and J by 4 bases, and 13 bases separated the two germline ends. CDR1 is KGHDR, CDR2 SFDVKD, per germline. For the CDR3, the DNA is TGTGCCACCAGTGATTTCGTGCGGAGGGGGTACAATGAGCAGTTCTTC. This codes for CATSDFVRRGYNEQFF.

This clonotype has at least ten counts. The chain has TRBV27 and TRBJ2-2; D is perhaps TRBD1 (6 bases). Per the germline V gene, CDR1 is MNHEY and CDR2 is SMNVEV (reference sequence). This CDR3 region has 14 residues. V shed 4 bases and J shed 1 base, with 7 bases lying between them. The CDR3: CASSWTVNTGELFF. CDR3 DNA: TGTGCCAGCAGTTGGACAGTGAACACCGGGGAGCTGTTTTTT.

This clonotype was seen ten or more times. The chain uses TRBV11-3 and TRBJ2-1, with 9 bases that match TRBD2. J gave up 0 bases and V 5 bases, and 2 bases lay outside the gene matches. This CDR3 contains 15 residues. From germline, CDR1 is SGHNT and CDR2 YENEEA. CDR3 region: CASSISGSSYNEQFF. Written as DNA, the CDR3 is TGTGCCAGCAGCATTAGCGGGAGCTCCTACAATGAGCAGTTCTTC.

A remark on this clonotype: A read error likely explains this, since a far larger clone differs by one base. Likely a read error: the CDR3 ends without its conserved phenylalanine or tryptophan. The rearrangement joins TRBV5-8 to TRBJ2-1; weak D call: TRBD2 (5 bases). This CDR3 has 16 residues. V lost 0 bases and J lost 4, with 14 bases in between. The germline CDR1 and CDR2 sequences are SGHTS and YDEGEE. The CDR3 here is CASSLDLGRSYNEQFL. CDR3 bases: TGTGCCAGCAGCTTGGATCTGGGGAGATCTTACAATGAGCAGTTCTTG.

This clonotype has just a few counts. V usage is TRBV18 and J usage is TRBJ2-5; D not resolved. V lost 6 bases and J lost 5, with 16 bases in between. The CDR3 contains 14 residues. CDR1 is KGHSH, CDR2 LQKENI, per germline. CDR3 DNA: TGTGCCAGCTCCCCCTTTGGGTTCCGGGAGACCCAGTACTTC. This gives the protein CASSPFGFRETQYF.

This clonotype came up many times. This chain connects TRBV28 to TRBJ2-7; possibly TRBD1 or TRBD2 for D (5 bases each). This CDR3 spans 13 amino acids. Deletions cut 6 bases from V and 7 bases from J, with 16 bases between. CDR1 MDHEN and CDR2 SYDVKM come from the germline V gene. The CDR3: CASSGTGRWEQYF. The CDR3 DNA follows: TGTGCCAGCAGCGGCACGGGGCGGTGGGAGCAGTACTTC.

This clonotype was recorded at least ten times. The chain uses TRBV29-1 and TRBJ1-2; D gene uncertain. The CDR3 has 15 residues. Trimming cost V 1 base and J 2 bases, with 14 bases left between them. CDR1 and CDR2 (germline): SQVTM, ANQGSEA. The CDR3 loop is CSVEASRQGNYGYTF. The CDR3 nucleotides are TGCAGCGTTGAAGCCAGCCGACAAGGCAACTATGGCTACACCTTC.

This clonotype showed up many times. DNA for the CDR3: TGTGCCAGCAGCGCAACAGGGGGAGGGGGGCGGCTCACTGAAGCTTTCTTT. Its translation is CASSATGGGGRLTEAFF. This chain connects TRBV9 to TRBJ1-1; 8 positions match TRBD1. J was trimmed by 4 bases and V by 3 bases; bases with no gene match: 14. Germline V gene sequence: CDR1 SGDLS, CDR2 YYNGEE. The CDR3 runs to 17 residues.

By frequency in the sample, this clonotype is medium-sized. J is TRBJ2-1 and V is TRBV5-1, with 10 bases matching TRBD2. The germline V gene has CDR1 SGHRS and CDR2 YFSETQ. The CDR3 loop spans 14 amino acids. The junction had 6 bases not matched to a gene; V was cut back by 1 base and J by 11 bases. The CDR3: CASSLSASGSQQFF. CDR3 bases: TGCGCCAGCAGCTTGTCGGCTAGCGGGAGTCAGCAGTTCTTC. Together with reference TRBV5-1 and TRBJ2-1, the CDR3 gives the full variable domain: KAGVTQTPRYLIKTRGQQVTLSCSPISGHRSVSWYQQTPGQGLQFLFEYFSETQRNKGNFPGRFSGRQFSNSRSEMNVSTLELGDSALYLCASSLSASGSQQFFGPGTRLTVL.

This clonotype was seen ten or more times. CDR3 sequence (DNA): TGCGCCAGCAGCCAAGAATGGGGACGCAGCAATGAGCAGTTCTTC. It is translated as CASSQEWGRSNEQFF. This chain uses TRBV4-3 with TRBJ2-1, with D possibly being TRBD1 or TRBD2 (5 bases each). The CDR3 covers 15 residues. Germline loops: CDR1 LGHNA, CDR2 YSLEER. V lost 0 bases to trimming and J lost 6 bases, with 12 bases between them.